This entry is about one T cell receptor beta chain. The antigen is undetermined. The data stem from a study of CD8 T cells in Susac syndrome. Study findings and constraints: In total CD8+ repertoires, 15 to 20 Susac-specific public clones were found, and CD8+ TEMRA repertoires had about five.

The CDR3 has 14 amino acids. CDR1 and CDR2 (germline): DFQATT, SNEGSKA (reference sequence). V lost 2 bases and J lost 1; bases outside the gene matches: 3. Random-hexamer reverse transcription was applied to about 0.5 to 1 ug RNA. With immunoSEQ multiplex PCR, TCR beta CDR3 was amplified across 54 Vbeta and 13 Jbeta. TCRdb re-called the immunoSEQ multiplex PCR reads with MiXCR, one entry per CDR3 protein. The sample yields around 200,000 distinct CDR3 sequences, 95% seen once. Sequencing of TCR beta covered CD8+ and CD4+ T cells obtained from blood. The clonotype originates from a human donor with Susac syndrome. The chain combines TRBV20-1 with TRBJ1-1, with 8 bases fitting TRBD1. What was sequenced was CD8+ T cells from PBMCs. The DNA for the CDR3 is TGCAGTGCTAGACAGGGGGCGCGGAACACTGAAGCTTTCTTT. It is translated as CSARQGARNTEAFF.